Listed below are T cell receptor beta chains from one sample, sequenced in a study of cytomegalovirus exposure and HLA in healthy donors. Method: immunoSEQ multiplex PCR; TCRdb's copy keeps in-frame clones and lacks some. The table shows hundreds of thousands of clones, with just under 80% occurring only once. Sample: PBMCs. These receptors came from a boy aged 5-17 years in good health and CMV-seronegative. Both conserved end residues are trimmed from each CDR3. D genes are given only for firm matches.

D: TRBD2
V: TRBV27
CDR3: ASRLAGGPETQY

D: .
V: TRBV6-1
CDR3: ASSEGQGQQY

D: .
V: TRBV6-1
CDR3: ASKFSERNSYEQY

D: .
V: TRBV19
CDR3: ASSIATGRFSYEQY

D: .
V: TRBV6-1
CDR3: ASIRTRTSNTEAF

D: .
V: TRBV11-3
CDR3: ASSSGPGDTEAF

D: .
V: TRBV6-6
CDR3: ASSYEVTGELF

D: TRBD1
V: TRBV5-6
CDR3: ASSLAKQGDTEAF

D: TRBD1
V: TRBV11-3
CDR3: ASTPTGAGANVLT

D: .
V: TRBV5-1
CDR3: ASSLGSGSSNIQY